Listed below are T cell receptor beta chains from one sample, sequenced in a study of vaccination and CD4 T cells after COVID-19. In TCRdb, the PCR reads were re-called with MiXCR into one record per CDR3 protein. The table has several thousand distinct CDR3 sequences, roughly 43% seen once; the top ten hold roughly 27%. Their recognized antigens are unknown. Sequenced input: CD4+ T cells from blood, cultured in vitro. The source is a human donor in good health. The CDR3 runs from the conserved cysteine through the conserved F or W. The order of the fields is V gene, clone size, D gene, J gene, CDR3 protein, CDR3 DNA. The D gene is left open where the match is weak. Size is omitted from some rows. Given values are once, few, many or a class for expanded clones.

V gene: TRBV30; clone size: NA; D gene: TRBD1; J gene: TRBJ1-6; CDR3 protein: CAWSSGGDSPLHF; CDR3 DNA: TGTGCCTGGAGTTCAGGGGGAGATTCACCCCTCCACTTT
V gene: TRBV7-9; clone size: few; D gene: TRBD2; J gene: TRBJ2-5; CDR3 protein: CASSPTPPSGQETQYF; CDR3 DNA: TGTGCCAGCAGCCCCACCCCGCCTAGCGGACAAGAGACCCAGTACTTC
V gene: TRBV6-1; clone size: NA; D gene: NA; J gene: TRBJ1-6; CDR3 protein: CASNSARGSISSPLHF; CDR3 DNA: TGTGCCAGCAATTCGGCTCGGGGTTCCATCTCGTCACCCCTCCACTTT
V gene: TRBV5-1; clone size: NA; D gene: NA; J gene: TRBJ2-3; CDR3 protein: CASIASGLPTDTQYF; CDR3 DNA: TGCGCCAGCATAGCGTCCGGACTTCCCACAGATACGCAGTATTTT
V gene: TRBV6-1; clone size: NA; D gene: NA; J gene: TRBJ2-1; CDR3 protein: CASKDWDYNEQFF; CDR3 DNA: TGTGCCAGCAAAGACTGGGATTACAATGAGCAGTTCTTC
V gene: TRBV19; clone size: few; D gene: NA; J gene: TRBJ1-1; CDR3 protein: CASSFTNTEAFF; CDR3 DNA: TGTGCCAGTAGTTTCACGAACACTGAAGCTTTCTTT
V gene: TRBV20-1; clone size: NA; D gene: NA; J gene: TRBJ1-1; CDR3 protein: CSAITGSMNTEAFF; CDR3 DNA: TGCAGTGCCATTACAGGGTCCATGAACACTGAAGCTTTCTTT
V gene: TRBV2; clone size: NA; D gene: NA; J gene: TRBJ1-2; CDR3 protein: CASSPGGFSREYGYTF; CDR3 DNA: TGTGCCAGCAGCCCCGGGGGGTTCTCTCGGGAATATGGCTACACCTTC
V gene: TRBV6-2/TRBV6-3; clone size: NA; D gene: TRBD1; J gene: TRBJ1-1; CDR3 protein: CASSPGTGYTEAFF; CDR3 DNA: TGTGCCAGCAGCCCCGGGACAGGATACACTGAAGCTTTCTTT
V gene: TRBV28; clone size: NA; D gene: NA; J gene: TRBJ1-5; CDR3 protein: CASSLKDFFTIGNQPQHF; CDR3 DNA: TGTGCCAGCAGTTTAAAGGACTTTTTTACTATCGGCAATCAGCCCCAGCATTTT
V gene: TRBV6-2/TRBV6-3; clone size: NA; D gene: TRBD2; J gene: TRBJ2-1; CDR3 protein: CASSERGASYNEQFF; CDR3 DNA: TGTGCCAGCAGTGAGCGGGGGGCCTCCTACAATGAGCAGTTCTTC
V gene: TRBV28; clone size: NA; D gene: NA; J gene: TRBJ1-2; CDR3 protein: CASRPDTGGGGYTF; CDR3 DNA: TGTGCCAGCAGACCTGACACGGGGGGCGGTGGCTACACCTTC
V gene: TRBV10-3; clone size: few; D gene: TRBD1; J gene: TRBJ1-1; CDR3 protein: CAITPGQGAYEAFF; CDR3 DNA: TGTGCCATCACCCCGGGACAGGGAGCTTATGAAGCTTTCTTT
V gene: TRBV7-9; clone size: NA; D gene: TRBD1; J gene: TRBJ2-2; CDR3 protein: CASSLPDRANTGELFF; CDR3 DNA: TGTGCCAGCAGCTTACCGGACAGGGCGAACACCGGGGAGCTGTTTTTT
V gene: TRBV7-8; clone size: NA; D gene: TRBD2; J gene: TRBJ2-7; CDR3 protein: CASSMGLANYEQYF; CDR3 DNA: TGTGCCAGCAGCATGGGACTAGCGAACTACGAGCAGTACTTC
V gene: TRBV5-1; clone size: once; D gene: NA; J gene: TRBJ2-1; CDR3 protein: CASSFRGNPLTRNNEQFF; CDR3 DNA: TGCGCCAGCAGCTTCCGAGGGAACCCCCTTACCCGTAACAATGAGCAGTTCTTC
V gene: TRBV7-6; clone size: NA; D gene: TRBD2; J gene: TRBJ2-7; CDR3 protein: CASSFTSGSSYEQYF; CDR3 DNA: TGTGCCAGCAGCTTTACTAGCGGGAGCTCCTACGAGCAGTACTTC
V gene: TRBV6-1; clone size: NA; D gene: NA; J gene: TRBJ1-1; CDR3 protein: CASGHTEAFF; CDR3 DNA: TGTGCCAGCGGGCACACTGAAGCTTTCTTT
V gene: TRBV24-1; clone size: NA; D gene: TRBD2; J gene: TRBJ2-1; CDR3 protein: CATSDPVAGGSNEQFF; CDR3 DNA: TGTGCCACCAGTGATCCCGTAGCGGGAGGAAGCAATGAGCAGTTCTTC
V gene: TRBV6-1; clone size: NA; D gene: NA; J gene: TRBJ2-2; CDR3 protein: CASSDGRGSNTGELFF; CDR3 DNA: TGTGCCAGCAGCGACGGGCGAGGGTCGAACACCGGGGAGCTGTTTTTT
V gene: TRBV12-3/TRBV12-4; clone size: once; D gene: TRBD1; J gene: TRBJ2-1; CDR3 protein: CASSLGSRTGIYNEQFF; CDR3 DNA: TGTGCCAGCAGTTTAGGTTCAAGGACAGGGATTTACAATGAGCAGTTCTTC
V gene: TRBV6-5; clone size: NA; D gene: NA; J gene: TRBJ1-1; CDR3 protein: CASSYSGGGGGAFF; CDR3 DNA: TGTGCCAGCAGTTATTCTGGGGGGGGCGGAGGAGCTTTCTTT
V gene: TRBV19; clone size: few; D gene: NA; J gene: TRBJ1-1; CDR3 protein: CASSSSSWGSAFF; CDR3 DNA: TGTGCCAGTAGTAGCTCATCCTGGGGTTCAGCTTTCTTT